This is a list of T cell receptor beta chains from one sample in a study of persistence of HIV-infected CD4 T cells. Their specific antigens are unknown. Clones were read by immunoSEQ multiplex PCR, and TCRdb kept only the in-frame ones, dropping some. The sample includes around 35,000 clones, 80% of them seen just once. Sequenced here: CD4+ T cells sorted from PBMCs after approximately 19-hour stimulation, sampled from a patient who received antiretroviral therapy. The receptors come from an adult man with HIV who was CMV-seropositive. CDR3s include the opening cysteine and the closing phenylalanine or tryptophan. The D gene is left open where the match is weak. A clone size is listed for some rows: how often the clone was seen (once, few, many), or a class if it is expanded.

TRBV29-1	-	TRBJ1-5	-	14	CSVMTGGANQPQHF	TGCAGCGTTATGACGGGGGGCGCGAATCAGCCCCAGCATTTT
TRBV28	-	TRBJ1-2	TRBD1	13	CASHRDRAYGYTF	TGTGCCAGCCACCGGGACAGAGCCTATGGCTACACCTTC
TRBV6-5	-	TRBJ2-1	TRBD2	15	CASSSSGGLYNEQFF	TGTGCCAGCAGCTCCAGCGGGGGGCTATACAATGAGCAGTTCTTC
TRBV19	-	TRBJ1-5	-	13	CASSSRGNQPQHF	TGTGCCAGTAGTAGCAGGGGCAATCAGCCCCAGCATTTT
TRBV6-6	-	TRBJ1-5	-	15	CASSSQGMVDQPQHF	TGTGCCAGCAGTTCACAGGGTATGGTGGATCAGCCCCAGCATTTT
TRBV7-9	few	TRBJ1-2	TRBD1	16	CASSSYRDRGNYGYTF	TGTGCCAGCAGCTCCTATCGGGACAGGGGGAACTATGGCTACACCTTC
TRBV2	once	TRBJ1-6	-	15	CASSPGEARNSPLHF	TGTGCCAGCAGTCCCGGGGAGGCGCGGAATTCACCCCTCCACTTT
TRBV10-3	-	TRBJ2-1	TRBD2	14	CAIGSGGPRNEQFF	TGTGCCATTGGGTCGGGGGGGCCTAGGAATGAGCAGTTCTTC
TRBV18	-	TRBJ2-2	TRBD2	14	CASSPQGGTGELFF	TGTGCCAGCTCACCACAGGGAGGGACCGGGGAGCTGTTTTTT
TRBV10-3	once	TRBJ2-2	-	16	CAIKPGQGPNTGELFF	TGTGCCATCAAGCCCGGTCAGGGGCCGAACACCGGGGAGCTGTTTTTT
TRBV6-1	-	TRBJ1-4	-	15	CASSEGVGLDEKLFF	TGTGCCAGCAGTGAAGGGGTGGGACTTGATGAAAAACTGTTTTTT
TRBV11-1	-	TRBJ1-1	-	13	CASSRTENTEAFF	TGTGCCAGCAGCCGGACAGAGAACACTGAAGCTTTCTTT
TRBV18	-	TRBJ2-1	TRBD2	17	CASSPRSSGGGYNEQFF	TGTGCCAGCTCACCCCGGAGTAGCGGGGGGGGATACAATGAGCAGTTCTTC
TRBV7-2	-	TRBJ1-1	-	14	CASSLGRMNTEAFF	TGTGCCAGCAGCTTAGGAAGGATGAACACTGAAGCTTTCTTT
TRBV20-1	-	TRBJ2-1	TRBD2	14	CSASSGGVYNEQFF	TGCAGTGCTAGTAGCGGGGGGGTCTACAATGAGCAGTTCTTC
TRBV7-9	-	TRBJ1-1	-	15	CASSPREAGSTEAFF	TGTGCCAGCAGCCCCCGGGAGGCGGGGAGCACTGAAGCTTTCTTT
TRBV14	-	TRBJ2-1	TRBD2	13	CASTPTSVGEQFF	TGTGCCAGCACCCCGACTAGCGTAGGTGAGCAGTTCTTC
TRBV23-1	-	TRBJ2-2	TRBD1	18	CASSQSGRRGLGTGELFF	TGCGCCAGCAGTCAATCGGGGCGAAGGGGGCTGGGCACCGGGGAGCTGTTTTTT
TRBV5-1	-	TRBJ2-3	TRBD2	16	CASSPDSGGAGDTQYF	TGCGCCAGCAGCCCGGATAGCGGGGGGGCCGGAGATACGCAGTATTTT
TRBV6-5	-	TRBJ1-1	-	14	CASSFRRVDTEAFF	TGTGCCAGCAGTTTTAGGAGGGTTGACACTGAAGCTTTCTTT
TRBV28	-	TRBJ2-1	-	16	CASSLRGPTGYNEQFF	TGTGCCAGCAGTTTAAGGGGCCCTACGGGGTACAATGAGCAGTTCTTC
TRBV7-2	-	TRBJ2-5	TRBD2	14	CASSLRSGAETQYF	TGTGCCAGCAGCTTACGTAGCGGGGCAGAGACCCAGTACTTC
TRBV5-1	-	TRBJ2-6	-	16	CASSLEGHTGANVLTF	TGCGCCAGCAGCTTGGAAGGGCACACTGGGGCCAACGTCCTGACTTTC
TRBV29-1	few	TRBJ1-1	-	12	CSVELLNTEAFF	TGCAGCGTTGAACTATTGAACACTGAAGCTTTCTTT
TRBV6-1	-	TRBJ2-1	-	15	CASSEPRGRYNEQFF	TGTGCCAGCAGTGAGCCCCGGGGCCGCTACAATGAGCAGTTCTTC
TRBV18	-	TRBJ1-1	-	16	CASSRDLGRRNTEAFF	TGTGCCAGCTCAAGGGATTTGGGCAGGCGGAACACTGAAGCTTTCTTT
TRBV5-1	-	TRBJ2-7	-	13	CASSSAGPYEQYF	TGCGCCAGCAGCTCCGCAGGGCCCTACGAGCAGTACTTC
TRBV7-2	-	TRBJ1-3	TRBD1	15	CASSLVRGQGNTIYF	TGTGCCAGCAGCTTAGTCAGGGGACAGGGAAACACCATATATTTT
TRBV4-2	-	TRBJ1-1	TRBD1	16	CASSQERTGFNTEAFF	TGTGCCAGCAGCCAAGAACGGACAGGGTTTAACACTGAAGCTTTCTTT
TRBV4-1	-	TRBJ1-1	-	17	CASSQDWGRTQNTEAFF	TGCGCCAGCAGCCAAGATTGGGGCAGAACCCAGAACACTGAAGCTTTCTTT
TRBV10-1	-	TRBJ1-2	-	13	CASSEVQGYGYTF	TGCGCCAGCAGTGAAGTCCAGGGCTATGGCTACACCTTC
TRBV3-1/TRBV3-2	-	TRBJ2-2	TRBD1	16	CASSWTGGLGTGELFF	TGTGCCAGCAGTTGGACAGGGGGGTTGGGGACCGGGGAGCTGTTTTTT
TRBV12-5	-	TRBJ1-1	-	14	CASAGGALGTEAFF	TGTGCTAGTGCCGGCGGGGCATTGGGCACTGAAGCTTTCTTT
TRBV29-1	-	TRBJ2-7	TRBD1	13	CSGRQGAVGEQYF	TGCAGCGGTAGACAGGGGGCCGTGGGCGAGCAGTACTTC
TRBV2	-	TRBJ2-2	TRBD1	14	CASIGQGGTGELFF	TGTGCCAGCATTGGACAGGGAGGCACCGGGGAGCTGTTTTTT
TRBV4-1	-	TRBJ2-1	TRBD1	14	CASSLRTGNNEQFF	TGCGCCAGCAGCCTACGGACAGGGAACAATGAGCAGTTCTTC
TRBV3-1/TRBV3-2	-	TRBJ2-1	TRBD1	12	CATGTGYNEQFF	TGTGCCACCGGGACAGGGTACAATGAGCAGTTCTTC
TRBV19	-	TRBJ2-2	TRBD1	14	CASSMGQITGELFF	TGTGCCAGTAGTATGGGACAGATCACCGGGGAGCTGTTTTTT
TRBV28	-	TRBJ1-3	-	13	CASSFASGNTIYF	TGTGCCAGCAGTTTTGCTTCTGGAAACACCATATATTTT
TRBV2	-	TRBJ1-6	-	12	CASTRVNSPLHF	TGTGCCAGCACGAGAGTCAATTCACCCCTCCACTTT
TRBV27	-	TRBJ2-1	-	14	CASSWQGRGNEQFF	TGTGCCAGCAGTTGGCAGGGAAGGGGCAATGAGCAGTTCTTC
TRBV30	-	TRBJ1-4	-	12	CAWSGGGHKLFF	TGTGCCTGGAGTGGGGGGGGACACAAACTGTTTTTT
TRBV18	-	TRBJ2-2	-	15	CASSLRQKNTGELFF	TGTGCCAGCTCACTTAGACAGAAGAACACCGGGGAGCTGTTTTTT
TRBV5-6	-	TRBJ2-1	-	15	CASSPFLSSYNEQFF	TGTGCCAGCAGCCCTTTCTTGAGCTCCTACAATGAGCAGTTCTTC
TRBV21-1	few	TRBJ2-1	-	24	CASSKGGIGLVVAGTKNSYNEQFF	TGTGCCAGCAGCAAAGGGGGGATAGGTTTGGTGGTAGCGGGAACGAAAAACTCCTACAATGAGCAGTTCTTC
TRBV21-1	-	TRBJ2-7	-	16	CASSKGRTGGRYEQYF	TGTGCCAGCAGCAAAGGGAGGACAGGGGGCCGCTACGAGCAGTACTTC
TRBV10-2	-	TRBJ2-6	-	14	CATRDLSGANVLTF	TGCGCCACCAGGGATCTCTCTGGGGCCAACGTCCTGACTTTC
TRBV3-1/TRBV3-2	-	TRBJ2-2	-	14	CASSRNGNTGELFF	TGTGCCAGCAGCCGTAACGGGAACACCGGGGAGCTGTTTTTT
TRBV7-9	-	TRBJ1-1	-	13	CASSLEGNTEAFF	TGTGCCAGCAGCTTAGAGGGAAACACTGAAGCTTTCTTT
TRBV5-6	-	TRBJ2-7	TRBD1	14	CATKSRTGGHEQYF	TGTGCCACCAAATCTCGGACAGGGGGCCACGAGCAGTACTTC
TRBV12-5	-	TRBJ1-1	-	14	CASDTPGVGTEAFF	TGTGCTAGTGACACTCCCGGGGTGGGCACTGAAGCTTTCTTT
TRBV24-1	once	TRBJ2-1	TRBD2	16	CATSGRAGGLRNEQFF	TGTGCCACCAGTGGTCGGGCGGGGGGGCTTAGGAATGAGCAGTTCTTC
TRBV9	-	TRBJ2-4	TRBD1	14	CASSEGAAKNIQYF	TGTGCCAGCAGCGAGGGGGCGGCCAAAAACATTCAGTACTTC
TRBV27	-	TRBJ2-2	-	14	CASRVLASTGELFF	TGTGCCAGCAGGGTCTTAGCGAGCACCGGGGAGCTGTTTTTT
TRBV15	-	TRBJ2-3	-	13	CATRVRVTDTQYF	TGTGCCACCAGGGTGAGGGTCACAGATACGCAGTATTTT
TRBV25-1	-	TRBJ2-2	TRBD2	17	CASSESALAGDTGELFF	TGTGCCAGCAGTGAATCCGCACTAGCGGGGGATACCGGGGAGCTGTTTTTT
TRBV5-6	-	TRBJ2-3	-	13	CASSLDLGDTQYF	TGTGCCAGCAGCTTGGACTTGGGAGATACGCAGTATTTT
TRBV19	-	TRBJ1-2	-	15	CASSMAAGHPYGYTF	TGTGCCAGTAGTATGGCCGCGGGACACCCTTATGGCTACACCTTC
TRBV19	-	TRBJ2-7	TRBD1	14	CASSTPGQGGEQYF	TGTGCCAGTAGTACTCCGGGACAGGGGGGCGAGCAGTACTTC
TRBV4-1	-	TRBJ2-6	-	15	CASSQIYSGANVLTF	TGCGCCAGCAGCCAGATCTACTCTGGGGCCAACGTCCTGACTTTC